This T cell receptor beta chain was profiled in a study of cytomegalovirus exposure and HLA in healthy donors. Details on this clone: Its target is not known.

The CDR3 is made up of 17 amino acids. V was shortened by 0 bases and J by 4 bases, with 15 bases between the two germline ends. Germline-derived CDR1 and CDR2 are LNHNV and YYDKDF (reference sequence). General study findings and limits: In a later analysis, TCR beta V- and J-gene trimming was associated with a missense DCLRE1C variant.

PCR primers comprised 60 Vbeta and 13 Jbeta primers. The protocol was immunoSEQ multiplex PCR, while the TCRdb copy is restricted to in-frame clones and leaves out a portion. The table has over 100,000 clones, approximately 73% seen once; the top ten hold around 7.7%. The sequence came from a man aged 40-55 years in good health and CMV-seronegative. Sequencing was performed on PBMCs. V and J are TRBV15 and TRBJ2-2; weak D call: TRBD2 (7 bases). The CDR3 DNA follows: TGTGCCACCAGCAGAGATCGGGGGGCGTCGGTCACCGGGGAGCTGTTTTTT. It encodes CATSRDRGASVTGELFF. Full variable domain (remainder filled in from reference TRBV15 and TRBJ2-2): DAMVIQNPRYQVTQFGKPVTLSCSQTLNHNVMYWYQQKSSQAPKLLFHYYDKDFNNEADTPDNFQSRRPNTSFCFLDIRSPGLGDTAMYLCATSRDRGASVTGELFFGEGSRLTVL.